The present T cell receptor (beta chain) was sequenced within a study of cytotoxic CD8 clonotypes in ibrutinib-treated CLL. About the research overall: Complete response was seen in 2 patients and partial in approximately 24; some 12 progressed and roughly 14 stayed remitted after a median roughly 70 months.

The source of roughly 1.9 micrograms of genomic DNA for TCR beta libraries was cryopreserved PBMCs. Method: immunoSEQ multiplex PCR; TCRdb's copy keeps in-frame clones and lacks some. The sample has roughly 170,000 clones, about 80% seen once. A note on this clone: Its antigen is undetermined.

Study-level points and caveats: Sampling times (in sustained-remission versus progressing patients) were not the same.

Germline CDR1 MNHNY, CDR2 SVGAGI (reference sequence). Trimming removed 2 bases at V and 1 base at J, with 5 bases between. This CDR3 has 13 amino acids. Material: PBMCs, obtained after 24 months of ibrutinib treatment. V usage is TRBV6-6 and J usage is TRBJ1-1; D is ambiguous. The TCR comes from a human donor with chronic lymphocytic leukemia. CDR3 sequence reads: CASSYGPNTEAFF. In DNA, the CDR3 is TGTGCCAGCAGTTACGGCCCGAACACTGAAGCTTTCTTT.